This entry features one TCR beta chain sequence. This sample was taken from a study of CD8+ T cells in alopecia areata. RNA was extracted and reverse transcribed into cDNA as the sequencing template. Here immunoSEQ multiplex PCR was the method, and the copy in TCRdb shows in-frame clones only, minus some. The sample contains 200,000 or so clones, about three fifths of which appear only once. Treatment specified: oral pan-JAK inhibitor, 5-10 mg twice daily. Sequenced here: CD4+ T cells sorted from blood, sampled at week 24, from a patient treated with tofacitinib. This receptor was obtained from a human donor with alopecia areata.

The CDR3 loop is CASSLGGSETDTQYF. The CDR3 bases are TGTGCCAGCAGCTTGGGAGGGAGTGAAACAGATACGCAGTATTTT. The rearrangement uses TRBV5-4 and TRBJ2-3; TRBD2 is a possible D gene (5 bases). Trimming removed 0 bases at V and 3 bases at J, with 11 bases between. The CDR3 totals 15 residues. Germline CDR1 is SGHNT and CDR2 is YYREEE (reference sequence).